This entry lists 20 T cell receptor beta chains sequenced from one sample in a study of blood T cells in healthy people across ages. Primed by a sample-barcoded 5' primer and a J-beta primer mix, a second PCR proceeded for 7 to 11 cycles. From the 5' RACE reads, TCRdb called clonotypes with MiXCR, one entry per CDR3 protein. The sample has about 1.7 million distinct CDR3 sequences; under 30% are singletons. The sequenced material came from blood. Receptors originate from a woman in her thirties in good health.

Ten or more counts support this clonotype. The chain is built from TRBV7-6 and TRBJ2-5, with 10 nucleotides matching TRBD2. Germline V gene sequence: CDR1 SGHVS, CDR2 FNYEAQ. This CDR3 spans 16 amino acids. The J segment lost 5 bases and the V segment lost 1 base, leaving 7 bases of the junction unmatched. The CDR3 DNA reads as TGTGCCAGCAGCTTAGATCCTAGCGGGAGTATGGAGACCCAGTACTTC. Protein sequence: CASSLDPSGSMETQYF. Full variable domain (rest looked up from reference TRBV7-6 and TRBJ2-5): GAGVSQSPRYKVTKRGQDVALRCDPISGHVSLYWYRQALGQGPEFLTYFNYEAQQDKSGLPNDRFSAERPEGSISTLTIQRTEQRDSAMYRCASSLDPSGSMETQYFGPGTRLLVL.

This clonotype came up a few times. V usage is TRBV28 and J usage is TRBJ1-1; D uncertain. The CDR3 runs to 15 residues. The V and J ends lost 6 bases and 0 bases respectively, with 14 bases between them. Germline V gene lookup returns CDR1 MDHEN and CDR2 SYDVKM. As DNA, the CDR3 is TGTGCCAGCAGCCCACGGGCAAACTTGAACACTGAAGCTTTCTTT. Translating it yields CASSPRANLNTEAFF.

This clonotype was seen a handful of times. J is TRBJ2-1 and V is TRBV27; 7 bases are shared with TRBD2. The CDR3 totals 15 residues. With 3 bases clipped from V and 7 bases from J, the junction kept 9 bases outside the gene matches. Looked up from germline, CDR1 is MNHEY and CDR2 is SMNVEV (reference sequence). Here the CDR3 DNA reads TGTGCCAGCAGTTTTCACCCAGCGGGAAATAATGAGCAGTTCTTC. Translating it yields CASSFHPAGNNEQFF.

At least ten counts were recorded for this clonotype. CDR3 bases: TGTGCCAGCAGCGGGACAGGGAGCGTTACGATTCACTCCTACGAGCAGTACTTC. It yields the protein CASSGTGSVTIHSYEQYF. V is TRBV7-8 and J is TRBJ2-7, with 9 positions matching TRBD1. V dropped 5 bases and J dropped 0; count of bases not matched to a gene: 14. The CDR3 is made up of 18 amino acids. The germline V gene has CDR1 SGHVS and CDR2 FQNEAQ.

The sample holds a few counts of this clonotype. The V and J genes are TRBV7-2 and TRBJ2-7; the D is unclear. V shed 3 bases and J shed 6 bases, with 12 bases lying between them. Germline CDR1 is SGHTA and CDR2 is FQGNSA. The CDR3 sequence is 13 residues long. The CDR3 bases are TGTGCCAGCAGCTTTATCGCGAACTGCGAGCAGTACTTC. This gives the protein CASSFIANCEQYF.

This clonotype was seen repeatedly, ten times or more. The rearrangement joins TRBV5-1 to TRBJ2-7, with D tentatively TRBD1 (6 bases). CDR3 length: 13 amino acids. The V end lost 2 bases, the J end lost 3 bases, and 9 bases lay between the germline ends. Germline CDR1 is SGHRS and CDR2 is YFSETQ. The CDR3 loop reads CASSFDRRYEQYF. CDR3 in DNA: TGCGCCAGCAGCTTTGACAGGCGCTACGAGCAGTACTTC.

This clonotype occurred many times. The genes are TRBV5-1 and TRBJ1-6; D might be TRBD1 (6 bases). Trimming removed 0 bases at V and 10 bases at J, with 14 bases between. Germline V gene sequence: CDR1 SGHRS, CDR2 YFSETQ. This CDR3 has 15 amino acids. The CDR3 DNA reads TGCGCCAGCAGCTTGGCCGGGGGGCATCGATCACCCCTCCACTTT. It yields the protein CASSLAGGHRSPLHF.

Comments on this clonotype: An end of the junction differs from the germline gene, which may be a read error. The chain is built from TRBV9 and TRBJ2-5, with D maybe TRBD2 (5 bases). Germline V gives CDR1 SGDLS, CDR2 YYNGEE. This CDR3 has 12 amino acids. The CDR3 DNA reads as TGTTCCAGCAGCCCCGGGGTCAATGAGCAGTACTTC. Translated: CSSSPGVNEQYF. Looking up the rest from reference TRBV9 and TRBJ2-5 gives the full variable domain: DSGVTQTPKHLITATGQRVTLRCSPRSGDLSVYWYQQSLDQGLQFLIQYYNGEERAKGNILERFSAQQFPDLHSELNLSSLELGDSALYFCSSSPGVNEQYFGPGTRLLVL.

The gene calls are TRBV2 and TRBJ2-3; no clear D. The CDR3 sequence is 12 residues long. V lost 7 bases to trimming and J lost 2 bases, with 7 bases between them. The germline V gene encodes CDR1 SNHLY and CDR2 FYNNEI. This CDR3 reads CASTRTTDTQYF. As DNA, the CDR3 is TGTGCCAGCACAAGGACCACAGATACGCAGTATTTT.

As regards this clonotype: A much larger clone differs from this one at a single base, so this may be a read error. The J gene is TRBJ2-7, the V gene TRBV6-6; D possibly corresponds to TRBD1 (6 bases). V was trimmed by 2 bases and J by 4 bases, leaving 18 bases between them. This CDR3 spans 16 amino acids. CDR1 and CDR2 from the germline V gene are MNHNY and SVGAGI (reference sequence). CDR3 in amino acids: CASSYAMARGGYEQYF. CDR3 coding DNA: TGTGCCAGCAGTTACGCGATGGCCAGGGGCGGGTACGAGCAGTACTTC.

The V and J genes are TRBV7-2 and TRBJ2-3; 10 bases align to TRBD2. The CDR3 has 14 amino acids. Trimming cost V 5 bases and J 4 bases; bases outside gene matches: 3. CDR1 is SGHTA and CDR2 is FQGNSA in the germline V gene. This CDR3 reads CASSTGTSADTQYF. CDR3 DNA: TGTGCCAGCAGCACCGGGACTAGCGCAGATACGCAGTATTTT.

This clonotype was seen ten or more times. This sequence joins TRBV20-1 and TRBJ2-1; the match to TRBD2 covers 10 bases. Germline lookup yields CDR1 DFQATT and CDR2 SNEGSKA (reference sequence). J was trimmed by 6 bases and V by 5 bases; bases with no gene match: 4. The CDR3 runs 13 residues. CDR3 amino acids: CSALRTSGNEQFF. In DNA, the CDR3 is TGCAGTGCTTTACGGACTAGCGGCAATGAGCAGTTCTTC.

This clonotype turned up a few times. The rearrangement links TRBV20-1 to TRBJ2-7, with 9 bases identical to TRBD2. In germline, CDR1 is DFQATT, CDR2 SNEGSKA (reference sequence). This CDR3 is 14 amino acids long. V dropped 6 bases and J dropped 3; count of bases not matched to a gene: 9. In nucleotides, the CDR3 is TGCAGTGCCGTAGCGGGAGTAAATGACTACGAGCAGTACTTC. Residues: CSAVAGVNDYEQYF.

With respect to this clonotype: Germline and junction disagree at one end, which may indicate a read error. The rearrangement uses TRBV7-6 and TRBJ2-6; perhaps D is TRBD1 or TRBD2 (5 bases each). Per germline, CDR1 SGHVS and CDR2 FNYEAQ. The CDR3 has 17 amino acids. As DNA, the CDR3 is TGTGCCAGCAGCTTAGGCGGAAGCTGGGACGGGGCCAACGTCCGGACTTTC. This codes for CASSLGGSWDGANVRTF.

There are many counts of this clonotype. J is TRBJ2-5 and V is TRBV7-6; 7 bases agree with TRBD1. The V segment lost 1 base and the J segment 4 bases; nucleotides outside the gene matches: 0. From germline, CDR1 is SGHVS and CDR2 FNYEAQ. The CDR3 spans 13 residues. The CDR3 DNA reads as TGTGCCAGCAGCTTAGACAGGGGAGAGACCCAGTACTTC. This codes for CASSLDRGETQYF.

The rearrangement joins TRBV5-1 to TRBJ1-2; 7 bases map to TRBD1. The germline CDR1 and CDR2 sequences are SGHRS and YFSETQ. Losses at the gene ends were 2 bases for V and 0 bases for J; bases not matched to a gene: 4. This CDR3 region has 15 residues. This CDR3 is CASSFRQGANYGYTF. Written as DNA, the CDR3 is TGCGCCAGCAGCTTCCGACAGGGAGCTAACTATGGCTACACCTTC.

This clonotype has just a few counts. DNA of the CDR3: TGTGCTAGTGGTTTGGTACCCGAGACAGGCTATGGCTACACCTTC. It is translated as CASGLVPETGYGYTF. This chain uses TRBV12-5 with TRBJ1-2; TRBD1 is a possible D gene (6 bases). The CDR3 spans 15 residues. Germline-derived CDR1 and CDR2 are LGHNT and FRNRAP. V was trimmed by 0 bases and J by 4 bases, leaving 12 bases between them.

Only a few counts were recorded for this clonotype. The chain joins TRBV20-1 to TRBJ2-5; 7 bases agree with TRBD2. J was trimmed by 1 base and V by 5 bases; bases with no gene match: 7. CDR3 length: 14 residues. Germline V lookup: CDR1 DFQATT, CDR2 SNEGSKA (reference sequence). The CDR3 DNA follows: TGCAGTGCTGGGGGGACTACCCGCCAAGAGACCCAGTACTTC. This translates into CSAGGTTRQETQYF.

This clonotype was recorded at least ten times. The CDR3 spells CASSQASGNYGYTF. In DNA, the CDR3 is TGCGCCAGCAGCCAAGCTTCAGGGAACTATGGCTACACCTTC. J is TRBJ1-2 and V is TRBV4-1; D may be TRBD1 (5 bases). The CDR3 covers 14 residues. Germline V gene sequence: CDR1 MGHRA, CDR2 YSYEKL. V lost 1 base, J lost 2 bases, and 8 bases lay in between.

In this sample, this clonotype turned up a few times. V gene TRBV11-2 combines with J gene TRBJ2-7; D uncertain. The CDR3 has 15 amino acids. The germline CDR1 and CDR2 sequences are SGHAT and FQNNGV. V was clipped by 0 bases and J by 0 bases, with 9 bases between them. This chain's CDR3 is CASSLDLGFSYEQYF. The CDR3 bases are TGTGCCAGCAGCTTAGATCTCGGTTTCTCCTACGAGCAGTACTTC.